The T cell receptor beta chain described here comes from a study of cytomegalovirus exposure and HLA in healthy donors. Germline CDR1 reads ENHRY; CDR2 reads SYGVKD. Losses at the gene ends were 4 bases for V and 5 bases for J; bases not matched to a gene: 16. This CDR3 is built from 17 residues. 60 Vbeta and 13 Jbeta primers were used in PCR. This table comes from immunoSEQ multiplex PCR, and its TCRdb copy is limited to in-frame clones, with some not included. The table records about 110,000 clones, approximately 80% of them present only once. This clonotype was sampled from a human donor in good health. The chain recombines TRBV10-3 with TRBJ1-1, with 7 positions matching TRBD1. The material sequenced was PBMCs. CDR3 nucleotides: TGTGCCATCAGTGCCAAAAGAAGAAGGGGGCCGGGGACTGAAGCTTTCTTT. It specifies CAISAKRRRGPGTEAFF.